This TCR beta chain comes out of a study of T cell responses to AZD1222 COVID-19 vaccine. TCRdb's table, derived via immunoSEQ multiplex PCR, lists solely in-frame clones and lacks some. The sample yields 90,000 to 120,000 clones, about 87% seen once. A remark on this clone: What it binds is unknown.

Study-level results: Among vaccine-associated CD4 TCRs, coverage spanned spike, with dominance at 160-218 and 743-854. The donor cohort was predominantly white British with a female majority, and clonal diversity may have been underestimated.

The receptor's source is an adult in good health. Sequences were derived from peripheral blood, sampled on day 0 of AZD1222 vaccination.

The CDR3, as DNA: TGCAGCGTACAAACTGGACAGGGCGCCACTGAAGCTTTCTTT. Protein sequence: CSVQTGQGATEAFF. The chain is built from TRBV29-1 and TRBJ1-1, with 8 bases matching TRBD1. Looked up from germline, CDR1 is SQVTM and CDR2 is ANQGSEA. The junction had 10 bases not matched to a gene; V was cut back by 6 bases and J by 4 bases. This CDR3 spans 14 amino acids.